This TCR beta chain emerged from a study of T cell repertoires in cytomegalovirus infection. At the level of the study: CMV epitopes used comprised recently identified HLA-C-restricted ones and well-studied HLA-B-restricted ones. Public TCR beta signatures provided an indication of both CMV infection and a matching HLA type.

Trimming cost V 5 bases and J 2 bases, with 16 bases left between them. Looked up from germline, CDR1 is SEHNR and CDR2 is FQNEAQ (reference sequence). This CDR3 contains 16 residues. On this clonotype: Its specificity is unknown.

Study-wide points: The ex vivo response was dominated by HLA-C-restricted CMV-specific TCR beta clonotypes.

TCRdb analysed the reads with MiXCR anew, one entry per CDR3 protein. The data show fewer than 1,000,000 distinct CDR3 sequences, around 30% seen once. Sequencing was performed on cultured CD8+ T cells from PBMCs, taken from culture after CMV antigen stimulation. This chain connects TRBV7-9 to TRBJ2-1; a weak D match, TRBD1 (5 bases). The sequence was obtained from a human donor in good health (CMV status not recorded). Some clones in this sample may be carry-over from other donors' samples. As DNA, the CDR3 is TGTGCCAGCAGCCCCAAGGGGTCCGGCGCCTACAATGAGCAGTTCTTC. Amino acid sequence: CASSPKGSGAYNEQFF.